The 17 T cell receptor beta chains in this list originate from one sample, sequenced in a study of T-cell memory formation after mild COVID-19. One entry per CDR3 protein, called by TCRdb with MiXCR from the 5' RACE reads. This sample has some 350,000 distinct CDR3 sequences, with 10% to 15% found just once. Source material: PBMCs or a T cell subset sorted from them (not recorded which). These receptors originate from a man between 18 and 35 years old who had mild COVID-19 (a few samples of this study predate the infection). Cell type and time point are not known.

This clonotype turned up a few times. An end of the junction differs from the germline gene, which may be a read error. The chain couples TRBV7-2 to TRBJ2-7; 9 bases line up with TRBD2. This CDR3 has 14 amino acids. The germline V gene encodes CDR1 SGHTA and CDR2 FQGNSA. The CDR3 region is CASSIAGVTYEQYF. In DNA, the CDR3 is TGTGCCAGCAGCATAGCGGGAGTTACCTACGAGCAGTACTTC.

There are a few counts of this clonotype. The chain recombines TRBV3-1 with TRBJ1-1; D unclear. The CDR3 is 14 amino acids. V was trimmed by 0 bases and J by 4 bases, leaving 9 bases between them. The germline V gene encodes CDR1 LGHDT and CDR2 YNNKEL (reference sequence). The CDR3 protein is CASSQDASVTEAFF. For the CDR3, the DNA is TGTGCCAGCAGCCAAGATGCCAGTGTCACTGAAGCTTTCTTT.

This chain uses TRBV5-5 with TRBJ2-1, with unresolved D. CDR1 and CDR2 (germline): SGHKS, YYEKEE (reference sequence). There are 14 residues in the CDR3. V was cut by 0 bases and J by 3 bases, with 7 bases left in between. CDR3 sequence (DNA): TGTGCCAGCAGCTTGGCTGTCGGCTACAATGAGCAGTTCTTC. Amino acid sequence: CASSLAVGYNEQFF.

This clonotype was counted only a few times. The rearrangement joins TRBV28 to TRBJ2-3; D not certain. This CDR3 is built from 16 residues. Germline V gene lookup returns CDR1 MDHEN and CDR2 SYDVKM. The V gene lost 5 bases and the J gene lost 0 bases, with 15 bases spanning the gap. CDR3 DNA sequence: TGTGCCAGCAGTGCGCCAGCGCGGCAAAGCACAGATACGCAGTATTTT. It is translated as CASSAPARQSTDTQYF.

This clonotype was seen a few times. The chain is built from TRBV7-8 and TRBJ2-3; 8 nucleotides line up with TRBD1. The CDR3 covers 14 residues. V shed 5 bases, J shed 6 bases, and the junction held 7 bases outside the gene matches. Germline V lookup: CDR1 SGHVS, CDR2 FQNEAQ. The CDR3 sequence: CASSTRTGRDTQYF. CDR3 in DNA: TGTGCCAGCAGCACGAGGACAGGGAGGGATACGCAGTATTTT.

In this sample, this clonotype turned up a few times. The chain employs TRBV7-9 and TRBJ1-1; weak D call: TRBD1 (5 bases). V was clipped by 3 bases and J by 5 bases, with 10 bases between them. The germline V gene has CDR1 SEHNR and CDR2 FQNEAQ (reference sequence). The length of the CDR3 is 13 residues. CDR3 bases: TGTGCCAGCAGCTTCAGGGCGGGAACTGAAGCTTTCTTT. It codes for CASSFRAGTEAFF.

This clonotype showed up just a few times. This chain connects TRBV6-1 to TRBJ2-7; no clear D gene. The CDR3 is 15 amino acids. V lost 6 bases to trimming and J lost 5 bases, with 20 bases between them. Germline V gene data show CDR1 as MNHNS and CDR2 as SASEGT. CDR3 protein: CASSDPAEHLHEQYV. The CDR3 DNA sequence: TGTGCCAGCAGCGATCCCGCCGAACACCTTCACGAGCAGTACGTC.

The V gene is TRBV28, the J gene TRBJ1-6; D remains unclear. The CDR3 loop spans 16 amino acids. Between the trimmed V and J ends, which lost 2 bases and 0 bases, there was a span of 8 bases. Germline lookup yields CDR1 MDHEN and CDR2 SYDVKM. The CDR3 nucleotides read TGTGCCAGCAGTTTACTCGGGAGCTCCTATAATTCACCCCTCCACTTT. Translating gives CASSLLGSSYNSPLHF.

This clonotype was picked up a small number of times. This chain links TRBV29-1 with TRBJ2-5; the match to TRBD2 covers 10 bases. From germline, CDR1 is SQVTM and CDR2 ANQGSEA. Trimming cost V 3 bases and J 5 bases; bases outside gene matches: 9. CDR3 length equals 15 residues. The CDR3 DNA reads as TGCAGCGTTGATCGTATAGCGGGGGGTGTTGAGACCCAGTACTTC. It encodes CSVDRIAGGVETQYF.

The chain is built from TRBV5-1 and TRBJ1-5, with D uncertain. Per germline, CDR1 SGHRS and CDR2 YFSETQ. There are 15 residues in the CDR3. Trimming took off 4 bases at V and 0 bases at J, with 11 bases between the two ends. The CDR3 DNA is TGCGCCAGCAGCCCGGGAATGTTTAGCAATCAGCCCCAGCATTTT. This sequence encodes CASSPGMFSNQPQHF.

The J gene is TRBJ1-5, the V gene TRBV12-3 or TRBV12-4, with no clear D. This CDR3 has 19 amino acids. V shed 5 bases and J shed 0 bases, with 23 bases lying between them. CDR3 protein: CASSASLPEGPLSNQPQHF. The CDR3 nucleotides read TGTGCCAGCAGTGCCTCCCTCCCAGAGGGCCCGCTTAGCAATCAGCCCCAGCATTTT.

V gene TRBV12-3 or TRBV12-4 combines with J gene TRBJ1-5, with TRBD1 as a possible D gene (5 bases). V lost 6 bases and J 4 bases, leaving 13 bases between the germline ends. The CDR3 loop spans 14 amino acids. The CDR3 DNA sequence: TGTGCCAGCAGCGCCCGGGGGGTGAATCAGCCCCAGCATTTT. Residues: CASSARGVNQPQHF.

The genes are TRBV12-3 or TRBV12-4 and TRBJ1-4; D is uncertain. V was pared by 1 base and J by 7 bases, with 13 bases between. This CDR3 comprises 15 residues. CDR3 sequence reads: CASSLGGSIGEKLFF. The CDR3 region has the DNA TGTGCCAGCAGTTTAGGGGGTTCAATTGGTGAAAAACTGTTTTTT.

The sample holds many counts of this clonotype. The chain links TRBV5-1 to TRBJ1-5; perhaps TRBD1 as D (5 bases). The CDR3 spans 14 residues. V lost 0 bases and J lost 6, with 10 bases in between. Germline values: CDR1 SGHRS, CDR2 YFSETQ. CDR3 in DNA: TGCGCCAGCAGCTTGGGGGGGGTCGGTCAGCCCCAGCATTTT. Protein product: CASSLGGVGQPQHF.

The rearrangement uses TRBV5-1 and TRBJ1-2; D may be TRBD1 (6 bases). CDR1 and CDR2 from the germline V gene are SGHRS and YFSETQ. Trimming cost V 0 bases and J 4 bases, with 13 bases left between them. The CDR3 has 15 residues. Here the CDR3 reads CASSLGTGNPYGYTF. As DNA, the CDR3 is TGCGCCAGCAGCTTGGGTACAGGGAACCCCTATGGCTACACCTTC.

The chain employs TRBV14 and TRBJ1-4; possibly TRBD1 for D (5 bases). The ends were cut back, 0 bases at V and 10 bases at J, with 12 bases in the middle. CDR1 SGHDN and CDR2 FVKESK come from the germline V gene. The CDR3 has 14 residues. DNA for the CDR3: TGTGCCAGCAGCCAAGATCAGGGAGGAAGAAAACTGTTTTTT. It is translated as CASSQDQGGRKLFF.

This rearrangement joins TRBV18 to TRBJ2-3; 14 bases line up with TRBD2. The CDR3 runs to 16 residues. Germline CDR1 is KGHSH and CDR2 is LQKENI. The V segment lost 6 bases and the J segment 4 bases; nucleotides outside the gene matches: 6. CDR3 sequence reads: CASSTGTSGGADTQYF. The CDR3 region has the DNA TGTGCCAGCTCTACTGGGACTAGCGGGGGAGCAGATACGCAGTATTTT.